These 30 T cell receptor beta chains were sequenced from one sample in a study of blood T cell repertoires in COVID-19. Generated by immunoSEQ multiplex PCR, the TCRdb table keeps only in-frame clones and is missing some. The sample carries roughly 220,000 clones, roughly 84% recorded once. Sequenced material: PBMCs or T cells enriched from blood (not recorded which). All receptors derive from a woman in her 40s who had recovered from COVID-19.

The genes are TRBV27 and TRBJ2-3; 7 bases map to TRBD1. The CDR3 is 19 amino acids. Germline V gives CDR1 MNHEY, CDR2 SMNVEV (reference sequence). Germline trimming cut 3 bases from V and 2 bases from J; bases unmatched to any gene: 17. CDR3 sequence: CASSLAPRPGQAFTDTQYF. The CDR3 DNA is TGTGCCAGCAGTTTGGCCCCACGGCCCGGACAGGCTTTCACAGATACGCAGTATTTT.

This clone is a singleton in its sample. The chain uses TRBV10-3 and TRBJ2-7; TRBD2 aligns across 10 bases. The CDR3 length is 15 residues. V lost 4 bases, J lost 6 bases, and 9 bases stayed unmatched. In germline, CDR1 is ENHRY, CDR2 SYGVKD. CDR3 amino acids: CAISGASGRKGEQYF. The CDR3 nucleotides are TGTGCCATCAGTGGGGCTAGCGGGAGAAAAGGCGAGCAGTACTTC.

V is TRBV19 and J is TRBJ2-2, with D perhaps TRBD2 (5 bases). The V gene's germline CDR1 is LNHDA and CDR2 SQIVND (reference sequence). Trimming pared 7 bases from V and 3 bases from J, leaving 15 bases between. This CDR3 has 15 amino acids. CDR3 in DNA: TGTGCCAGTAACCGAGCGGTTCTAGACACCGGGGAGCTGTTTTTT. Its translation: CASNRAVLDTGELFF.

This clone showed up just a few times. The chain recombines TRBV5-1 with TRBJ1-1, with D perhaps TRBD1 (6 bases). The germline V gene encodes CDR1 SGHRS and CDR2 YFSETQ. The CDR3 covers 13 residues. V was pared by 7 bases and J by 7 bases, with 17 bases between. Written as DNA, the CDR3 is TGCGCCAGCGGTTTGGGGGCGTCGGATGAAGCTTTCTTT. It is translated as CASGLGASDEAFF.

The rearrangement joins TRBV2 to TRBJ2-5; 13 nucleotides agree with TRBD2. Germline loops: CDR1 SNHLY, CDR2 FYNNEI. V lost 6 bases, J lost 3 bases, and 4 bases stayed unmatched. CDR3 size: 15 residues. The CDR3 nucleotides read TGTGCCAGCAGCAAACTAGCGGGAGGGGAAGAGACCCAGTACTTC. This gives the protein CASSKLAGGEETQYF.

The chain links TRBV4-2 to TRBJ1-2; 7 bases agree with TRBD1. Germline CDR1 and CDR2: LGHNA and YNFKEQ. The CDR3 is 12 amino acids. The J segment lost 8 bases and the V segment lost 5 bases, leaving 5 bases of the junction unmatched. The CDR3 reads CASSTTGDGYTF. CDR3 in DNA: TGTGCCAGCAGCACTACAGGGGACGGCTACACCTTC.

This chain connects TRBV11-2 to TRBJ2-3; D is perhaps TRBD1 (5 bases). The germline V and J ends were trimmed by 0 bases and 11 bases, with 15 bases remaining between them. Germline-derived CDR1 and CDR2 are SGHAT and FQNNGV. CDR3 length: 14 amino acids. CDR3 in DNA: TGTGCCAGCAGCTTAGATATAGACAGAAACGTGCAGTATTTT. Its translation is CASSLDIDRNVQYF.

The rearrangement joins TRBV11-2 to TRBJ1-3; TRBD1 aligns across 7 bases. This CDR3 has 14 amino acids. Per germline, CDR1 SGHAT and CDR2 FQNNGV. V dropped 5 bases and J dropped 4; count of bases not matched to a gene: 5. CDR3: CASSIGGQGNTIYF. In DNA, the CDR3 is TGTGCCAGCAGCATCGGGGGACAGGGAAACACCATATATTTT. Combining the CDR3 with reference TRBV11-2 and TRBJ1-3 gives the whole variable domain EAGVAQSPRYKIIEKRQSVAFWCNPISGHATLYWYQQILGQGPKLLIQFQNNGVVDDSQLPKDRFSAERLKGVDSTLKIQPAKLEDSAVYLCASSIGGQGNTIYFGEGSWLTVV.

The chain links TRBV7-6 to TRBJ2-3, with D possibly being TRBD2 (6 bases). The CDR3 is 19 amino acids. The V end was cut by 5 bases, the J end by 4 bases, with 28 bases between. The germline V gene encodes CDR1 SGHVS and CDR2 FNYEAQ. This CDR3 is CASSPQPLGLRLLPDTQYF. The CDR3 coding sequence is TGTGCCAGCAGCCCCCAGCCCCTGGGACTTCGGCTGTTGCCAGATACGCAGTATTTT.

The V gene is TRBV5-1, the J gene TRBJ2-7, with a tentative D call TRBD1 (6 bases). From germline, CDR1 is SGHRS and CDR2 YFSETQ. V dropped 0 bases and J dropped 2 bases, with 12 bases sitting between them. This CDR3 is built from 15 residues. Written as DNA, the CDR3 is TGCGCCAGCAGCTTGGGGGACACCTTTGCCTACGAGCAGTACTTC. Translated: CASSLGDTFAYEQYF.

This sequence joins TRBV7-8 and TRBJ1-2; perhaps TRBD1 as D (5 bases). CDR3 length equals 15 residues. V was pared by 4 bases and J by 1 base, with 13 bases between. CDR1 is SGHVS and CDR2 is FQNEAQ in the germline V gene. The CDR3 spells CASSYYRSSNYGYTF. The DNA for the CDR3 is TGTGCCAGCAGCTACTACAGGTCGAGTAACTATGGCTACACCTTC.

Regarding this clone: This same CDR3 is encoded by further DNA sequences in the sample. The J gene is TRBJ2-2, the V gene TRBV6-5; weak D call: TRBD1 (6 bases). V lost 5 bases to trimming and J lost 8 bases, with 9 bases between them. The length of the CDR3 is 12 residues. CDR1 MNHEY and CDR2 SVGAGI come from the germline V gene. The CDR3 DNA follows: TGTGCCAGCAGTCGAGGGACAGGGGAGCTGTTTTTT. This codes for CASSRGTGELFF.

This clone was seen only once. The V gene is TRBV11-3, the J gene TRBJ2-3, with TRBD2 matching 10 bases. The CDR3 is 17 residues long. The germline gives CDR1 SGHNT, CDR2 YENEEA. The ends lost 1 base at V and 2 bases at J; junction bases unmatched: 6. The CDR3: CASSLGSGRESTDTQYF. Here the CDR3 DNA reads TGTGCCAGCAGCTTAGGGAGCGGGAGGGAATCCACAGATACGCAGTATTTT.

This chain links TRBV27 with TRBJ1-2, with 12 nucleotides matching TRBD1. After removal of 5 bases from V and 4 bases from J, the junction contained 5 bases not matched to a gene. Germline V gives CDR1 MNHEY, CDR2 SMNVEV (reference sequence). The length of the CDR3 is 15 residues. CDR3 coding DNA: TGTGCCAGCAGTCCGGGGACAGGGGGCTCCTATGGCTACACCTTC. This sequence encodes CASSPGTGGSYGYTF.

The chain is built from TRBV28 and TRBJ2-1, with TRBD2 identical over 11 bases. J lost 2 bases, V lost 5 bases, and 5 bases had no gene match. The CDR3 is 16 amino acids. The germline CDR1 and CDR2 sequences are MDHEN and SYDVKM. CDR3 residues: CASSTSGGYPYNEQFF. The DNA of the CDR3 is TGTGCCAGCAGTACTAGCGGGGGATACCCCTACAATGAGCAGTTCTTC.

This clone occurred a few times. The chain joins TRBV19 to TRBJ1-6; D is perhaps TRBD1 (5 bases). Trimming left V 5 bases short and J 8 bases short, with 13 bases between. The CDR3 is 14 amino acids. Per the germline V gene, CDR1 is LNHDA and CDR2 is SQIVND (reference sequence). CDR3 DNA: TGTGCCAGTAGTCTCCTTCCGACAGATTCACCCCTCCACTTT. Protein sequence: CASSLLPTDSPLHF.

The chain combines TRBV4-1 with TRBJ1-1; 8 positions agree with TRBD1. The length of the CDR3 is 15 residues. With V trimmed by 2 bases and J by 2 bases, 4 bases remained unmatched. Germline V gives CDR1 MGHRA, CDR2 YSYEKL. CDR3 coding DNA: TGCGCCAGCAGCCAAAACAGGGGGACTAACACTGAAGCTTTCTTT. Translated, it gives CASSQNRGTNTEAFF.

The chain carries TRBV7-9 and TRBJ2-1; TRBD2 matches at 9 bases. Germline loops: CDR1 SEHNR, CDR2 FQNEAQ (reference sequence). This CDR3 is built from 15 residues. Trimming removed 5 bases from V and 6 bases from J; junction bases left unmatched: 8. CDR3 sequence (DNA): TGTGCCAGCAGCCTCTGGCGGGAGGGGGTCAATGAGCAGTTCTTC. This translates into CASSLWREGVNEQFF.

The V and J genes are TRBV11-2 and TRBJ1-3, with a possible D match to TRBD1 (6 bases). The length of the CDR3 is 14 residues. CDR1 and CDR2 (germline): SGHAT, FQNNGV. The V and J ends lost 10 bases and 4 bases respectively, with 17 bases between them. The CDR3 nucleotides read TGTGCCACCTCTCAGGGGACGGGAGGAAACACCATATATTTT. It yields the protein CATSQGTGGNTIYF.

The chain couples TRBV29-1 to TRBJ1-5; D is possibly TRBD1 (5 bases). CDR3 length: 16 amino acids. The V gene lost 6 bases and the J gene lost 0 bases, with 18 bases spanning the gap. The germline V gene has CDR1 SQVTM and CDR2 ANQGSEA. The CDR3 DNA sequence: TGCAGCGTCGATAACAGGAGCCAATATAGCAATCAGCCCCAGCATTTT. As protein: CSVDNRSQYSNQPQHF.

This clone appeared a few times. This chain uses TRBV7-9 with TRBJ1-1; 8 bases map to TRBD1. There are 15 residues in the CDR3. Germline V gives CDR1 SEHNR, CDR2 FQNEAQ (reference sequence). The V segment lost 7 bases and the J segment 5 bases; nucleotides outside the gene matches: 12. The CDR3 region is CASTDQDRAGTEAFF. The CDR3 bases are TGTGCCAGCACCGACCAGGACAGGGCAGGAACTGAAGCTTTCTTT.

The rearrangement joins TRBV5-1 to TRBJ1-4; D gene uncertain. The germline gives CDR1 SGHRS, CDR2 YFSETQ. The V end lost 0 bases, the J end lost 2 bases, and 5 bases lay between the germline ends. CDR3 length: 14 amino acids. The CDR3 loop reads CASSLGGTNEKLFF. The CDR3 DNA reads TGCGCCAGCAGCTTGGGCGGTACTAATGAAAAACTGTTTTTT.

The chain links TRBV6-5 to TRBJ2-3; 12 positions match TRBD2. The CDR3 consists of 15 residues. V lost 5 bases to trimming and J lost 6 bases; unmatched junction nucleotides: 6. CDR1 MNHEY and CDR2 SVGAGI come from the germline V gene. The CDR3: CASSLTSGRADTQYF. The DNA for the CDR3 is TGTGCCAGCAGTCTGACTAGCGGGAGAGCTGATACGCAGTATTTT.

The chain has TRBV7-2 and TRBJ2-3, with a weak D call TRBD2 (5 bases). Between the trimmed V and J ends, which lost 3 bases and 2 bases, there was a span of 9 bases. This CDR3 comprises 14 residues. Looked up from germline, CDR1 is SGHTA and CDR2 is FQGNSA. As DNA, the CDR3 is TGTGCCAGCAGCTTCGCGAGGGCCACAGATACGCAGTATTTT. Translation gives CASSFARATDTQYF.

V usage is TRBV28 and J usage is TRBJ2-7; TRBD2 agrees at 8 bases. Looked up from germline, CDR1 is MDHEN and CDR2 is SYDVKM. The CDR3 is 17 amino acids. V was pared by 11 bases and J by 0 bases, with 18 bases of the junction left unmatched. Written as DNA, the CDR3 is TGTGCCTCAGGGTGGGTTTATGGGAGCGGGAGCTCCTACGAGCAGTACTTC. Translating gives CASGWVYGSGSSYEQYF.

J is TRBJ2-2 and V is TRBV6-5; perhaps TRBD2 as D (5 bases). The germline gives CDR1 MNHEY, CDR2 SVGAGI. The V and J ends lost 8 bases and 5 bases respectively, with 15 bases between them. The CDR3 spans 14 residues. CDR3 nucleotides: TGTGCCAGCTTAGGGCGGGCGAGGACCGGGGAGCTGTTTTTT. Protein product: CASLGRARTGELFF.

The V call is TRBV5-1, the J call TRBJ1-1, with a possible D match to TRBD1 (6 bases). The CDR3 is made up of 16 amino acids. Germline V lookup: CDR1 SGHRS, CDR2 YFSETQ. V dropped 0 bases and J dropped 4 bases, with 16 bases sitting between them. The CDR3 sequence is CASSLGLTRGGTEAFF. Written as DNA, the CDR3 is TGCGCCAGCAGCTTGGGTCTAACAAGAGGGGGCACTGAAGCTTTCTTT. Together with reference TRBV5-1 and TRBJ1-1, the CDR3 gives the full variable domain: KAGVTQTPRYLIKTRGQQVTLSCSPISGHRSVSWYQQTPGQGLQFLFEYFSETQRNKGNFPGRFSGRQFSNSRSEMNVSTLELGDSALYLCASSLGLTRGGTEAFFGQGTRLTVV.

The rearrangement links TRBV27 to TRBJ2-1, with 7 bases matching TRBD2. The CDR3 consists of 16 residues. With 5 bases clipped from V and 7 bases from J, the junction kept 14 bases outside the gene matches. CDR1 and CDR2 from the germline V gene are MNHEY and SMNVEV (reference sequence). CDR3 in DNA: TGTGCCAGCAGTCCCGCGTGGCGGGAGAGAGAAAATGAGCAGTTCTTC. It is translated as CASSPAWRERENEQFF.

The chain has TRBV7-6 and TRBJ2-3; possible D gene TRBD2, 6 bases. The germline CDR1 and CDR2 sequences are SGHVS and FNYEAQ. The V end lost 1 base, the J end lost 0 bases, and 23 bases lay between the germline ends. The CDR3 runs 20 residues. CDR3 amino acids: CASSLGARIGGIPSTDTQYF. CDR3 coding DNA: TGTGCCAGCAGCTTAGGCGCCCGGATCGGGGGAATCCCTAGCACAGATACGCAGTATTTT.

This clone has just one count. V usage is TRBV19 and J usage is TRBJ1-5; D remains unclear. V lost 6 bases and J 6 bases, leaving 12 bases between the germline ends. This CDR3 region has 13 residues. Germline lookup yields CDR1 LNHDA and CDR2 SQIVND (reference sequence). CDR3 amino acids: CASSSTTAQPQHF. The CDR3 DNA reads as TGTGCCAGTAGCTCGACAACGGCTCAGCCCCAGCATTTT.